The sequence of this TCR beta chain was determined in a study of cytomegalovirus exposure and HLA in healthy donors (dated by TCRdb to the late 2010s). About the full investigation: An earlier analysis of approximately 640 of the donors reported 276 Gb of sequence data and 117 million unique TCR beta sequences from 150 million to 200 million T cells. Genome-wide SNP genotypes for about 55% of the roughly 670 donors were used in a later genetic analysis, which treated that subset as a discovery cohort. An earlier analysis of approximately 630 of the donors applied high-throughput TCR beta sequencing to assess whether each TCR beta V gene segment acted as functional or pseudogenic. A later analysis re-analyzed previously published TCR beta repertoires from 666 donors and added high-resolution HLA genotyping to study TCR occurrence patterns. In addition to the first cohort of approximately 670 subjects, a separate validation cohort of 130 or so different subjects was used. About 300 gigabases of sequencing data and roughly 90 million unique TCR sequences were included in an early release covering several hundred HLA-typed donors. To predict cytomegalovirus infection status, the study combined high-throughput TCR immunosequencing, statistical association of individual TCRs with disease status, and machine learning. Using immunosequencing, the study profiled T cell repertoires from about 650 subjects and related those repertoires to cytomegalovirus serostatus. The genetic ancestry cluster associated with self-reported Caucasian donors included over 65% of the approximately 430 genotyped donors. Every repertoire in the discovery cohort had been generated on one and the same sequencing platform. About 5 DR-DQ haplotypes were handled as single units for association and clustering, since linkage in the cohort was strong. HLA typing covered class I and class II loci at four-digit resolution. The study was designed to test whether signatures of past pathogen exposure could be identified by cataloging public T cell receptors. The number of typed donors differed by locus: about 620-640 for A, B, C, DRB1 and DQB1; approximately 520 for DQA1; 606 for DPA1; and roughly 490 for DPB1. Donor age, sex, ethnicity and CMV serostatus were compiled together with the repertoire data. Across under 500 genotyped donors of the cohort, an average of roughly 230,000 unique TCR beta nucleotide sequences per donor were sequenced, and roughly 20% of those sequences were non-productive. In the later analysis, no new phenotypic data were used to find candidate immune exposures; instead, reliance was placed on TCR beta sequences and their occurrence across donors. Results the study describes overall, beyond this receptor: A later genetic analysis associated a missense DCLRE1C variant with V-gene and J-gene trimming of TCR beta chains, and an independent cohort replicated the association. The authors suggested that the approach could potentially be extended to other disease states and immunological phenotypes. Some 15 rarely observed V segments, including chromosome 9 orphons, were excluded from the earlier analysis of a few hundred of the donors because counts were too low. A group of highly shared sequence variants was considered likely to be a technical artifact of the sequencing pipeline. At a false discovery rate of 0.05, a later analysis linked 15,000 to 20,000 TCR beta sequences to specific HLA alleles. Strong co-occurrence of HLA alleles, especially DR and DQ, made assigning TCR associations to individual alleles difficult. The study listed 170 or so TCR beta chains as associated with cytomegalovirus. A further reported finding was that TCR beta sequences accurately predicted the HLA-A and HLA-B alleles for most subjects in the first cohort. The classifier was reported to diagnose cytomegalovirus status with high specificity and sensitivity in both the original cohort and the validation cohort. The cohort was sequenced for TCR beta chains only, and without alpha or paired-chain data the features that could be detected were limited. In a later analysis, TCR association rates were found to vary across HLA loci, with the most associated TCRs seen for DRB1 alleles and the fewest for HLA-C alleles. Some IMGT-functional V segments, including TRBV6-2 and TRBV6-3, could not be told apart with the 87-base-pair reads, so those segments were excluded. In vitro tests confirmed that a few of the cytomegalovirus-associated TCR beta chains recognize cytomegalovirus antigens. Correlated functional status among segregating V segments might be attributable to linkage disequilibrium, but an unknown experimental factor could not be ruled out. A later analysis reported that several top co-occurrence clusters appeared linked to parvovirus B19, influenza, CMV and Epstein-Barr virus. CMV serostatus was the only immune exposure information available for the cohort. Because HLA typing was missing for some donors at each locus, association tests included only the typed subset. Sequencing depth was assumed to be roughly uniform across donors in the presence/absence analyses, though that assumption may not hold. In a later analysis, most CMV-associated TCR beta chains were found to appear HLA-restricted, with HLA associations seemingly driven largely by CMV exposure. An earlier analysis of approximately 540 of the donors showed that most TCR beta V segments appeared in productive rearrangements either about 87% or about 30% of the time, which broadly matched IMGT annotations. According to a later genetic analysis, donors in an Asian-associated ancestry cluster had fewer N-insertions in productive TCRs than the approximately 650-donor mean. In a later analysis, HLA-associated TCR beta chains showed more clonal expansion and lower generation probabilities than non-associated chains that were equally common. Most TCR sequences were seen in very few donors, while some public TCRs were found in many individuals.

The cohort comprised around 690 healthy bone marrow donors. At the time of sampling, all cohort members were nominally healthy, though unrecorded immune exposures were likely present. The donor tested CMV seronegative and was one of the 352 seronegative cohort members. Every donor gave a peripheral blood sample, and the peripheral blood mononuclear cells from that sample were used for TCR beta sequencing. Genomic DNA was extracted from the blood cell samples with the Qiagen DNeasy Blood Extraction Kit. Points on this clone: The antigen it recognizes is unknown. Per-base quality was not reported, and no clone a single base away is much larger than it.

Library creation used the immunoSEQ multiplex PCR assay. The multiplex PCR relied on a mix of 60 forward primers for TCR Vbeta segments and 13 reverse primers for TCR Jbeta segments. The CDR3 region of rearranged TCR beta genes was amplified from genomic DNA by a multiplex PCR assay. Amplified TCR beta libraries were sequenced as 87-base-pair reads on the Illumina HiSeq System. Turning to the authors' computational methods: In a later analysis, roughly 80 million unique TCR beta chains were counted across the roughly 670 repertoires, and roughly 11 million of these chains were shared by at least two donors. A nearest-neighbor algorithm error-corrected the raw reads and collapsed the reads into unique sequences, merging closely related sequences to remove PCR and sequencing errors. To assign V, D and J gene segments, CDR3 sequences were aligned to IMGT reference sequences. For a sequence to be retained, a match of at least six nucleotides to both a V gene segment and a J gene segment was required. Rearrangements were classified as productive when the CDR3 lacked stop codons and remained in frame with V and J, and all other rearrangements were classified as non-productive. Following IMGT convention, CDR3 was defined as the stretch from the second conserved V-encoded cysteine up to the conserved J-encoded phenylalanine. The earlier analysis of about 610 of the donors excluded any sequence lacking an unambiguous match to a single V gene segment. An earlier analysis of some 610 of the donors called V segments functional above 56.7% productive rearrangements and segregating when the between-donor standard deviation exceeded 5%. A statistical classification framework was developed to diagnose cytomegalovirus status using the catalog of TCR beta chain sequences. In a later analysis, V and J genes were assigned by comparing TCR nucleotide sequences against IMGT/GENE-DB human TR gene sequences. A later analysis assigned CDR3 sequences and most-parsimonious VDJ recombination scenarios with the TCRdist pipeline. A later analysis defined each TCR beta chain by its CDR3 amino acid sequence plus V-gene family, and excluded reads lacking a unique V-gene family. As a way to deal with suspected cross-contamination and a sequencing artifact, a later analysis dropped more than 500 nucleotide sequences that were highly shared and had low generation probability. In a later analysis, a clonal expansion index was calculated for each public chain from normalized within-repertoire ranks of inferred template counts. In a later analysis, generation probabilities were computed using a VDJ recombination model fitted to out-of-frame rearrangements, and the results were checked against IGoR. In a later analysis, hypergeometric tests were used to score TCR-TCR, TCR-HLA and TCR-CMV co-occurrence, with a repertoire-size bias correction applied to TCR pairs. False discovery rates were estimated in a later analysis by permuting HLA or CMV assignments 20 times. A later analysis grouped co-occurring TCRs with DBSCAN, adding TCRdist sequence similarity when clustering within HLA-allele-positive subsets. Co-occurrence clustering excluded repertoires with fewer than 30,000 or more than 120,000 public chains, plus five with anomalous nucleotide sharing. The immuneACCESS repertoire file appears here via TCRdb, limited to in-frame rearrangements. These files lack a portion of the clones; in checked studies, under half of the deficit traces to unresolved V genes, and the cause of the others is not known. Clone size and V and J calls were adopted from that table, with D and trimming inferred from the DNA. Recorded for this sample are 100,000 or so clones; 76% of them occurred a single time. The biggest ten clones account for over 3.5% of the sample.

Reading the germline V gene gives CDR1 SGHRS and CDR2 YFSETQ. The CDR3 holds 15 amino acids from the cysteine to the phenylalanine. The retained sequence is limited to the CDR3, 45 bases, with the frame set at the first base. The junction shows trimming of 4 bases on V and 4 bases on J, and the gene matches do not reach 10 bases of it. The sequenced material came from PBMCs. The sequence is built from TRBV5-1 and TRBJ1-2; TRBD1 agrees with 7 junctional bases. This receptor was obtained from a man aged 35 to 55 in good health and CMV-seronegative. The CDR3 corresponds to CASSPGQVGGYGYTF. The nucleotide sequence reads as follows: TGCGCCAGCAGCCCCGGACAGGTGGGAGGCTATGGCTACACCTTC.